The 3 T cell receptor beta chains reported below all come from one sample, sequenced in a study of blood T cell repertoires in COVID-19. This table comes from immunoSEQ multiplex PCR, and its TCRdb copy is limited to in-frame clones, with some not included. Of roughly 140,000 clones detected, 80% to 85% appear once; the ten largest clones hold roughly 34%. The material sequenced was peripheral blood. Every receptor here comes from a human donor in a cohort sampled during active COVID-19.

In this sample, this clone turned up a few times. This chain links TRBV20-1 with TRBJ1-2, with 7 bases aligning to TRBD1. The CDR3 sequence is 12 residues long. With 3 bases clipped from V and 8 bases from J, the junction kept 6 bases outside the gene matches. Germline CDR1 and CDR2: DFQATT and SNEGSKA (reference sequence). DNA for the CDR3: TGCAGTGCTAGTCGGGACAGAAGCGGCTACACCTTC. Encoded protein: CSASRDRSGYTF.

The count of this clone is one. The gene calls are TRBV6-1 and TRBJ1-5; D is ambiguous. Germline V gene sequence: CDR1 MNHNS, CDR2 SASEGT. V shed 3 bases and J shed 7 bases, with 13 bases lying between them. The CDR3 length is 14 residues. In DNA, the CDR3 is TGTGCCAGCAGTGACCCCCCCCGAGCGCAGCCCCAGCATTTT. This gives the protein CASSDPPRAQPQHF.

This chain connects TRBV9 to TRBJ2-2; TRBD1 agrees at 10 bases. V lost 4 bases, J lost 6 bases, and 6 bases stayed unmatched. This CDR3 comprises 15 residues. CDR1 is SGDLS and CDR2 is YYNGEE in the germline V gene. The CDR3 bases are TGTGCCAGCAGCCTGGGACAGGGGATGCCCGGGGAGCTGTTTTTT. Its translation is CASSLGQGMPGELFF.